The 14 T cell receptor beta chains below all came from one sample that was sequenced in a study of blood T cell repertoires in COVID-19. Libraries were prepared by immunoSEQ multiplex PCR; TCRdb keeps only in-frame clonotypes and omits some of them. Altogether about 130,000 clones are present, around 84% being singletons, with the ten largest covering 2.4%. The sample was PBMCs or T cells enriched from blood (not recorded which). These receptors all stem from a man in his forties with acute COVID-19.

V and J are TRBV5-1 and TRBJ1-5; the D gene is possibly TRBD1 (6 bases). Trimming pared 0 bases from V and 6 bases from J, leaving 10 bases between. Germline CDR1 reads SGHRS; CDR2 reads YFSETQ. The CDR3 loop spans 14 amino acids. The CDR3 DNA reads as TGCGCCAGCAGCTTGGAACAGGGCGGTCAGCCCCAGCATTTT. It encodes CASSLEQGGQPQHF. Filled out from reference TRBV5-1 and TRBJ1-5, the complete variable domain reads KAGVTQTPRYLIKTRGQQVTLSCSPISGHRSVSWYQQTPGQGLQFLFEYFSETQRNKGNFPGRFSGRQFSNSRSEMNVSTLELGDSALYLCASSLEQGGQPQHFGDGTRLSIL.

The chain employs TRBV5-8 and TRBJ2-7; D gene unclear. Germline V gives CDR1 SGHTS, CDR2 YDEGEE. V lost 1 base, J lost 3 bases, and 8 bases lay in between. This CDR3 region has 13 residues. CDR3 residues: CASSLNSYYEQYF. The CDR3 DNA reads TGTGCCAGCAGCTTGAACAGCTACTACGAGCAGTACTTC.

This clone has more than one count but fewer than ten. Other DNA sequences within the sample encode an identical CDR3. The chain recombines TRBV18 with TRBJ1-6, with TRBD1 as a possible D gene (6 bases). V was cut by 3 bases and J by 7 bases, with 10 bases left in between. This CDR3 spans 14 amino acids. Germline assignment: CDR1 KGHSH and CDR2 LQKENI. CDR3 residues: CASSPGTGNSPLHF. In DNA form, the CDR3 reads TGTGCCAGCTCACCTGGCACAGGGAATTCACCCCTCCACTTT.

The chain has TRBV3-1 (or the pseudogene TRBV3-2) and TRBJ2-3; 8 nucleotides line up with TRBD2. The V gene end was trimmed by 0 bases and the J gene end by 6 bases; junction bases not matched to a gene: 8. CDR3 length: 16 residues. Germline V gene data show CDR1 as LGHDT and CDR2 as YNNKEL (reference sequence). The DNA for the CDR3 is TGTGCCAGCAGCCAAGAAACAGCGGGGGCGGCGGATACGCAGTATTTT. Amino acid sequence: CASSQETAGAADTQYF.

The V call is TRBV12-3 or TRBV12-4, the J call TRBJ2-1; maybe TRBD2 (6 bases). This CDR3 is built from 12 residues. V was cut by 5 bases and J by 10 bases, with 12 bases left in between. The CDR3 region has the DNA TGTGCCAGCAGTCCCTACCGGGGGGAGCAGTTCTTC. The encoded protein is CASSPYRGEQFF.

The rearrangement joins TRBV5-1 to TRBJ2-5; D ambiguous. Per germline, CDR1 SGHRS and CDR2 YFSETQ. CDR3 size: 15 residues. Trimming cost V 2 bases and J 5 bases, with 16 bases left between them. CDR3 residues: CASSLTPGVTETQYF. The CDR3 nucleotides read TGCGCCAGCAGCTTAACTCCCGGAGTAACGGAGACCCAGTACTTC.

V is TRBV6-2 or TRBV6-3 and J is TRBJ2-1, with 8 bases matching TRBD2. Germline V gives CDR1 MNHEY, CDR2 SVGEGT. J was trimmed by 5 bases and V by 2 bases; bases with no gene match: 11. This CDR3 has 17 amino acids. The DNA of the CDR3 is TGTGCCAGCAGTTACCTTCGGGAGGGCCGTCTGGACAATGAGCAGTTCTTC. The encoded protein is CASSYLREGRLDNEQFF.

This clone has only a few counts. The chain couples TRBV6-5 to TRBJ2-3; D is undetermined. The CDR3 is 14 residues long. Germline CDR1 MNHEY, CDR2 SVGAGI. Trimming removed 7 bases at V and 2 bases at J, with 13 bases between. CDR3 loop: CASTLEHPTDTQYF. CDR3 nucleotides: TGTGCCAGCACCCTAGAGCACCCCACAGATACGCAGTATTTT.

This clone has only a few counts. This chain joins TRBV24-1 and TRBJ2-7; TRBD1 is a possible D gene (5 bases). The ends were cut back, 4 bases at V and 1 base at J, with 13 bases in the middle. Per germline, CDR1 KGHDR and CDR2 SFDVKD. There are 15 residues in the CDR3. As DNA, the CDR3 is TGTGCCACCAGTGACCCCAGGGTTGGGTCCTACGAGCAGTACTTC. It is translated as CATSDPRVGSYEQYF.

CDR3 loop: CSVGRDRAELQGYEQYF. The CDR3 DNA follows: TGCAGCGTCGGCCGTGACAGGGCTGAGCTCCAGGGTTACGAGCAGTACTTC. The gene calls are TRBV29-1 and TRBJ2-7; 7 bases fit TRBD1. Trimming took 6 bases from V and 4 from J; bases not matched to a gene: 21. This CDR3 comprises 17 residues. The germline CDR1 and CDR2 sequences are SQVTM and ANQGSEA.

The genes are TRBV3-1 (or the pseudogene TRBV3-2) and TRBJ1-5, with 8 bases fitting TRBD1. Per germline, CDR1 LGHDT and CDR2 YNNKEL (reference sequence). The junction had 3 bases not matched to a gene; V was cut back by 5 bases and J by 6 bases. The CDR3 loop spans 13 amino acids. The CDR3 region is CASSLQGGQPQHF. The CDR3 region has the DNA TGTGCCAGCAGCTTACAGGGGGGTCAGCCCCAGCATTTT.

The rearrangement uses TRBV27 and TRBJ1-1, with no clear D. V gave up 5 bases and J gave up 1 base, with 11 bases separating them. This CDR3 has 14 residues. Germline CDR1 is MNHEY and CDR2 is SMNVEV (reference sequence). The CDR3: CASSTAGKNTEAFF. DNA of the CDR3: TGTGCCAGCAGTACGGCCGGGAAGAACACTGAAGCTTTCTTT.

The gene calls are TRBV6-5 and TRBJ1-2, with TRBD1 matching over 7 bases. The CDR3 is 15 residues long. Trimming cost V 0 bases and J 1 base; bases outside gene matches: 2. CDR1 and CDR2 (germline): MNHEY, SVGAGI. CDR3 DNA sequence: TGTGCCAGCAGTTACTCTAGGGACAGTAACTATGGCTACACCTTC. Amino acids: CASSYSRDSNYGYTF.

The chain links TRBV28 to TRBJ1-4; 7 nucleotides line up with TRBD1. V gave up 5 bases and J gave up 6 bases; unmatched junction bases: 9. The CDR3 consists of 15 residues. Germline-derived CDR1 and CDR2 are MDHEN and SYDVKM. CDR3 DNA sequence: TGTGCCAGCAGTGCTCTACAGGGGCAACATGAAAAACTGTTTTTT. It codes for CASSALQGQHEKLFF.